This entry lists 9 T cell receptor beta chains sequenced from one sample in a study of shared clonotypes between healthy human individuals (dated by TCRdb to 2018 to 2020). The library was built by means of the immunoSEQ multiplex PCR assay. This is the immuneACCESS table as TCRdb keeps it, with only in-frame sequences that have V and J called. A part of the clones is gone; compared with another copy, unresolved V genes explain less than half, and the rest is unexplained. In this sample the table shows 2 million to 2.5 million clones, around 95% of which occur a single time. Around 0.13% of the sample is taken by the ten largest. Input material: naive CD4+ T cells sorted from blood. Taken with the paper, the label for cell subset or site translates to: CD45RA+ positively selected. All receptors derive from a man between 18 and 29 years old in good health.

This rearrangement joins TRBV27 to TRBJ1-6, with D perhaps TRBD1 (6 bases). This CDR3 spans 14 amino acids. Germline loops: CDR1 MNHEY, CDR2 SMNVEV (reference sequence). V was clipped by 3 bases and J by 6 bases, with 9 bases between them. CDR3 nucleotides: TGTGCCAGCAGTTTCCCGGACAGTAATTCACCCCTCCACTTT. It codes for CASSFPDSNSPLHF.

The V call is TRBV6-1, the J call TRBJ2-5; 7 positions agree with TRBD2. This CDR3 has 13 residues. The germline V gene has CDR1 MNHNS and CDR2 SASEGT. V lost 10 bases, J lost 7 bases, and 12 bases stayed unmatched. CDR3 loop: CANRPTGGVTQYF. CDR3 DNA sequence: TGTGCCAACCGACCGACGGGGGGTGTGACCCAGTACTTC.

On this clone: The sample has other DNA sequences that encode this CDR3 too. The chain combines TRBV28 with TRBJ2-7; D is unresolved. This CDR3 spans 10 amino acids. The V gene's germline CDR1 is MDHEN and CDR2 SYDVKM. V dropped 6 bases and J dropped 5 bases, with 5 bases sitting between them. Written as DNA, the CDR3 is TGTGCCAGCAGCAGGAACGAGCAGTACTTC. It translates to CASSRNEQYF.

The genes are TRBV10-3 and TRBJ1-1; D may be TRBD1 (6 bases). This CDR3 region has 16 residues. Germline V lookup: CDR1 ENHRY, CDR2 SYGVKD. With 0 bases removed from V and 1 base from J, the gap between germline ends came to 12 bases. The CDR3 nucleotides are TGTGCCATCAGTGAGTCGAGGGGGGGAGGGAACACTGAAGCTTTCTTT. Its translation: CAISESRGGGNTEAFF.

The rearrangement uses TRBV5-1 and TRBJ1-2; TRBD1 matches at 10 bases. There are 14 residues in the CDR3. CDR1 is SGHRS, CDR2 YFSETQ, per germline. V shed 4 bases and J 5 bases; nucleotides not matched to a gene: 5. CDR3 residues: CASSPAGQGYGYTF. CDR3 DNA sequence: TGCGCCAGCAGCCCAGCGGGACAGGGGTATGGCTACACCTTC.

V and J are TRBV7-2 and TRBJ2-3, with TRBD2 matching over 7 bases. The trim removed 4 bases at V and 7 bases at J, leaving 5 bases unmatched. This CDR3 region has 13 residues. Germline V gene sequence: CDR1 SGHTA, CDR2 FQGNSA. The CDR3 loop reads CASSYFSGNTQYF. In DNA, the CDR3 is TGTGCCAGCAGCTATTTCAGCGGGAATACGCAGTATTTT.

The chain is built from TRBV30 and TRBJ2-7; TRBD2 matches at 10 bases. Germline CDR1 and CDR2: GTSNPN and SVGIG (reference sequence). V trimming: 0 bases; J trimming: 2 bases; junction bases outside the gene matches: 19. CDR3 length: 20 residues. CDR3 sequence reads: CAWSVSRTSGTESLTYEQYF. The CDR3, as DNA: TGTGCCTGGAGTGTATCCCGTACTAGCGGGACCGAGAGCCTAACCTACGAGCAGTACTTC. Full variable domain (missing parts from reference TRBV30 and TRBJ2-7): SQTIHQWPATLVQPVGSPLSLECTVEGTSNPNLYWYRQAAGRGLQLLFYSVGIGQISSEVPQNLSASRPQDRQFILSSKKLLLSDSGFYLCAWSVSRTSGTESLTYEQYFGPGTRLTVT.

DNA for the CDR3: TGTGCCAGCGGGATCCGGACTAGCGGGAGCTCCTACAATGAGCAGTTCTTC. This translates into CASGIRTSGSSYNEQFF. V is TRBV27 and J is TRBJ2-1, with 13 nucleotides matching TRBD2. The CDR3 length is 17 residues. V lost 8 bases and J lost 0; bases outside the gene matches: 7. Germline V gene sequence: CDR1 MNHEY, CDR2 SMNVEV (reference sequence).

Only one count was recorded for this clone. Here the CDR3 reads CASSYRQVANYGYTF. The CDR3 DNA follows: TGTGCCAGCAGTTATCGACAGGTCGCTAACTATGGCTACACCTTC. The chain carries TRBV6-5 and TRBJ1-2; D perhaps matches TRBD1 (6 bases). The length of the CDR3 is 15 residues. Germline lookup yields CDR1 MNHEY and CDR2 SVGAGI. Trimming removed 3 bases at V and 0 bases at J, with 11 bases between.